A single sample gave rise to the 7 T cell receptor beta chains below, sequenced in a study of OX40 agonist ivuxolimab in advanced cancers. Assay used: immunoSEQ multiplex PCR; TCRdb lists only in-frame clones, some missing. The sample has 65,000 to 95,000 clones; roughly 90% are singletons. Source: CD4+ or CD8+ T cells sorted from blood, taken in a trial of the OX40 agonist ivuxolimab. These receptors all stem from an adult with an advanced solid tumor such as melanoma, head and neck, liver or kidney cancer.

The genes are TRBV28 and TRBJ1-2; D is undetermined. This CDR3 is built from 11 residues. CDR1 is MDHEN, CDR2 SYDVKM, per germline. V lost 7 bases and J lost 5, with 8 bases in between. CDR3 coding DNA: TGTGCCAGCACTTGGGGATATGGCTACACCTTC. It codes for CASTWGYGYTF.

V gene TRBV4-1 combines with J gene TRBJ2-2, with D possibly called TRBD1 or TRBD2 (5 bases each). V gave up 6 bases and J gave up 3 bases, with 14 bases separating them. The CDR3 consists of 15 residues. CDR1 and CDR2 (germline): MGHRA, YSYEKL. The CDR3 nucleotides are TGCGCCAGCAGACGAACCGGGACCTACACCGGGGAGCTGTTTTTT. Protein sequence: CASRRTGTYTGELFF.

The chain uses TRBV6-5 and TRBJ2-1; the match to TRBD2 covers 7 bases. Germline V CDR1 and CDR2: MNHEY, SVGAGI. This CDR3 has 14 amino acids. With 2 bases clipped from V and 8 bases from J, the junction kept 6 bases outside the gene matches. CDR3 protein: CASSYGSGRDEQFF. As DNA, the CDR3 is TGTGCCAGCAGTTACGGGTCAGGGAGGGATGAGCAGTTCTTC.

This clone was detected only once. The CDR3 sequence: CASSLAGLAGAYEQYF. The CDR3 region has the DNA TGTGCCAGCAGCTTGGCCGGGCTAGCGGGGGCCTACGAGCAGTACTTC. The chain recombines TRBV5-4 with TRBJ2-7; TRBD2 agrees at 10 bases. V lost 0 bases to trimming and J lost 2 bases; unmatched junction nucleotides: 5. The CDR3 is 16 amino acids. Germline-derived CDR1 and CDR2 are SGHNT and YYREEE (reference sequence).

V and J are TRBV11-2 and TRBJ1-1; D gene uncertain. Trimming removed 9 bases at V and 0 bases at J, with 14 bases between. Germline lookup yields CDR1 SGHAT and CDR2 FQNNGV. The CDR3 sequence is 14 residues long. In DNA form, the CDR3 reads TGTGCCAGTGCGCGGGAAGCGGTGAACACTGAAGCTTTCTTT. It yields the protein CASAREAVNTEAFF.

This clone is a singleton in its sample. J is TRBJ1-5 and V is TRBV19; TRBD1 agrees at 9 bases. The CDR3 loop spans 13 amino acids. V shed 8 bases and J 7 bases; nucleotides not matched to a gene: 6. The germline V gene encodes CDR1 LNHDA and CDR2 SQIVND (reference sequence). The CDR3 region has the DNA TGTGCCAGTGGACAGGGGTCAGGACAGCCCCAGCATTTT. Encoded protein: CASGQGSGQPQHF.

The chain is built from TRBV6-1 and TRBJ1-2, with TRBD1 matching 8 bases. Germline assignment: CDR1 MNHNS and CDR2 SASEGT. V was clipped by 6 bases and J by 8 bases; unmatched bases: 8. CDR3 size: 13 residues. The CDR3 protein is CASRPGQGGGYTF. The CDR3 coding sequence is TGTGCCAGCAGACCCGGACAGGGAGGGGGCTACACCTTC.